This passage covers 29 T cell receptor beta chains from one sample sequenced in a study of shared clonotypes between healthy human individuals. Clones were sequenced by immunoSEQ multiplex PCR, and TCRdb holds only the in-frame ones, with some missing. The sample consists of millions of clones, 85% to 95% of them appearing once. Sample: naive CD4+ T cells sorted from blood. Subset: CD45RA+ positively selected. These receptors were obtained from a man aged 18 to 30 in good health.

V gene TRBV27 combines with J gene TRBJ2-2, with a weak D call TRBD2 (5 bases). Germline CDR1 MNHEY, CDR2 SMNVEV (reference sequence). Trimming removed 4 bases from V and 6 bases from J, with 9 bases in between. CDR3 length equals 13 residues. As DNA, the CDR3 is TGTGCCAGCAGTTCTACGGACTCCGGGGAGCTGTTTTTT. Its protein is CASSSTDSGELFF.

The chain employs TRBV6-6 and TRBJ1-1; 11 bases line up with TRBD1. The CDR3 runs to 15 residues. Trimming took 10 bases from V and 4 from J; bases not matched to a gene: 11. Germline CDR1 is MNHNY and CDR2 is SVGAGI (reference sequence). DNA of the CDR3: TGTGCCACCTTTACTCCGGGACAGGGGGGCACTGAAGCTTTCTTT. It translates to CATFTPGQGGTEAFF.

V usage is TRBV6-5 and J usage is TRBJ2-3, with 8 bases identical to TRBD2. Germline V gives CDR1 MNHEY, CDR2 SVGAGI. The CDR3 has 15 residues. V was pared by 5 bases and J by 2 bases, with 6 bases of the junction left unmatched. The CDR3 region is CASSLTGGDTDTQYF. CDR3 nucleotides: TGTGCCAGCAGTCTAACGGGGGGGGACACAGATACGCAGTATTTT.

The CDR3: CASSQQSFAQPQHF. The DNA for the CDR3 is TGTGCCAGCTCTCAACAGAGTTTCGCTCAGCCCCAGCATTTT. The chain employs TRBV18 and TRBJ1-5; D gene uncertain. The length of the CDR3 is 14 residues. CDR1 and CDR2 (germline): KGHSH, LQKENI. V dropped 6 bases and J dropped 6 bases, with 15 bases sitting between them. Combining the CDR3 with reference TRBV18 and TRBJ1-5 gives the whole variable domain NAGVMQNPRHLVRRRGQEARLRCSPMKGHSHVYWYRQLPEEGLKFMVYLQKENIIDESGMPKERFSAEFPKEGPSILRIQQVVRGDSAAYFCASSQQSFAQPQHFGDGTRLSIL.

On this clone: This sample includes further DNA sequences coding for the same CDR3. This chain joins TRBV5-1 and TRBJ2-7, with D possibly TRBD2 on 6 matching bases. The CDR3 spans 13 residues. V dropped 4 bases and J dropped 1 base, with 9 bases sitting between them. Per the germline V gene, CDR1 is SGHRS and CDR2 is YFSETQ. CDR3 nucleotides: TGCGCCAGCAGCAAGGGACTTTCCTACGAGCAGTACTTC. Protein sequence: CASSKGLSYEQYF.

The V call is TRBV4-1, the J call TRBJ2-7, with D perhaps TRBD1 (6 bases). Germline V gives CDR1 MGHRA, CDR2 YSYEKL. CDR3 length equals 14 residues. V lost 5 bases to trimming and J lost 5 bases, with 16 bases between them. The CDR3 DNA follows: TGCGCCAGCAGCAAACAGGGAAGTTCGAACGAGCAGTACTTC. Translated: CASSKQGSSNEQYF.

The chain uses TRBV6-6 and TRBJ1-2, with 7 bases that match TRBD1. The CDR3 length is 16 residues. Germline V lookup: CDR1 MNHNY, CDR2 SVGAGI (reference sequence). Losses at the gene ends were 6 bases for V and 2 bases for J; bases not matched to a gene: 12. The CDR3 loop reads CASSPLTGPPNYGYTF. The CDR3 DNA reads TGTGCCAGCAGCCCCCTGACAGGGCCCCCAAACTATGGCTACACCTTC.

In DNA, the CDR3 is TGTGCCAGCAGTGAGAAGATGGGGCAGGACCATGCAACTAATGAAAAACTGTTTTTT. Translating it yields CASSEKMGQDHATNEKLFF. The J gene is TRBJ1-4, the V gene TRBV6-1, with TRBD1 as a possible D gene (5 bases). Trimming removed 3 bases from V and 0 bases from J, with 20 bases in between. This CDR3 has 19 amino acids. Germline assignment: CDR1 MNHNS and CDR2 SASEGT.

The chain links TRBV7-9 to TRBJ1-6; perhaps TRBD1 as D (6 bases). V was cut by 4 bases and J by 7 bases, with 11 bases left in between. The germline CDR1 and CDR2 sequences are SEHNR and FQNEAQ (reference sequence). The CDR3 runs to 14 residues. The CDR3 region has the DNA TGTGCCAGCAGCTCAGGACAGAAGAATTCACCCCTCCACTTT. It yields the protein CASSSGQKNSPLHF.

This chain joins TRBV5-4 and TRBJ1-2; tentatively, D is TRBD1 (6 bases). V lost 7 bases, J lost 0 bases, and 16 bases lay in between. The CDR3 has 15 amino acids. CDR1 is SGHNT, CDR2 YYREEE, per germline (reference sequence). In DNA form, the CDR3 reads TGTGCCAGCGGCGGGCGGGACACCACTAACTATGGCTACACCTTC. It yields the protein CASGGRDTTNYGYTF.

Concerning this clone itself: The sample carries other DNA sequences with the same CDR3. The chain employs TRBV5-1 and TRBJ1-6, with D perhaps matching TRBD1 (5 bases). The CDR3 runs to 16 residues. Trimming took 4 bases from V and 0 from J, leaving 11 bases between them. Germline CDR1 and CDR2: SGHRS and YFSETQ. CDR3 in amino acids: CASSPTASSYNSPLHF. The CDR3 DNA sequence: TGCGCCAGCAGCCCGACAGCGAGCTCCTATAATTCACCCCTCCACTTT.

This sequence joins TRBV7-9 and TRBJ1-3; 8 bases are a match to TRBD1. There are 15 residues in the CDR3. Germline assignment: CDR1 SEHNR and CDR2 FQNEAQ (reference sequence). Trimming cost V 5 bases and J 4 bases; bases outside gene matches: 7. The CDR3 loop is CASSLWDRLGNTIYF. CDR3 DNA: TGTGCCAGCAGCCTGTGGGACAGGCTGGGAAACACCATATATTTT.

V is TRBV4-3 and J is TRBJ2-5, with 8 positions matching TRBD1. The CDR3 covers 13 residues. V dropped 6 bases and J dropped 5; count of bases not matched to a gene: 5. Germline V gives CDR1 LGHNA, CDR2 YSLEER. CDR3 in DNA: TGCGCCAGCAGTCGAACAGGGGGGGAGACCCAGTACTTC. Protein product: CASSRTGGETQYF.

The V call is TRBV5-4, the J call TRBJ2-3, with a weak D call TRBD1 (5 bases). CDR1 is SGHNT and CDR2 is YYREEE in the germline V gene (reference sequence). V was pared by 4 bases and J by 0 bases, with 9 bases between. The CDR3 runs 14 residues. The CDR3 DNA reads TGTGCCAGCAGCAAGGGGATGAGCACAGATACGCAGTATTTT. This codes for CASSKGMSTDTQYF.

The chain couples TRBV7-2 to TRBJ1-3; no definite D call. CDR3 length: 15 residues. Deletions cut 3 bases from V and 0 bases from J, with 9 bases between. Germline assignment: CDR1 SGHTA and CDR2 FQGNSA. The CDR3 DNA reads as TGTGCCAGCAGCTTGGTCCAGAACTCTGGAAACACCATATATTTT. It codes for CASSLVQNSGNTIYF.

The V and J genes are TRBV9 and TRBJ1-6; D gene ambiguous. Germline values: CDR1 SGDLS, CDR2 YYNGEE. The CDR3 totals 17 residues. Between the trimmed V and J ends, which lost 4 bases and 6 bases, there was a span of 20 bases. The CDR3 region has the DNA TGTGCCAGCAGCTCGGGCCCCGGGGAAACCTTTAATTCACCCCTCCACTTT. This translates into CASSSGPGETFNSPLHF.

J is TRBJ1-2 and V is TRBV5-6; D unresolved. This CDR3 comprises 12 residues. The V gene lost 5 bases and the J gene lost 2 bases, with 7 bases spanning the gap. Germline V gene lookup returns CDR1 SGHDT and CDR2 YYEEEE. The CDR3 is CASRISNYGYTF. CDR3 nucleotide sequence: TGTGCCAGCAGAATTTCCAACTATGGCTACACCTTC.

The rearrangement links TRBV7-8 to TRBJ2-6, with unresolved D. The CDR3 extends over 17 amino acids. Germline CDR1 and CDR2: SGHVS and FQNEAQ. V was pared by 5 bases and J by 4 bases, with 18 bases between. CDR3 region: CASSRRSQSPGANVLTF. In DNA, the CDR3 is TGTGCCAGCAGCCGGCGATCACAGAGTCCCGGGGCCAACGTCCTGACTTTC.

The rearrangement uses TRBV7-2 and TRBJ2-7, with D unclear. The CDR3 is 14 amino acids. Germline values: CDR1 SGHTA, CDR2 FQGNSA. V shed 4 bases and J shed 3 bases, with 13 bases lying between them. The CDR3 region has the DNA TGTGCCAGCAGCTCCCCTCCGGCCCACTACGAGCAGTACTTC. Encoded protein: CASSSPPAHYEQYF.

V gene TRBV7-2 combines with J gene TRBJ1-1; D is unresolved. The length of the CDR3 is 18 residues. The germline V and J ends were trimmed by 3 bases and 6 bases, with 26 bases remaining between them. In germline, CDR1 is SGHTA, CDR2 FQGNSA. CDR3 amino acids: CASSFPPQKGNLDPEAFF. The CDR3 nucleotides read TGTGCCAGCAGCTTTCCCCCCCAGAAGGGCAACTTAGACCCTGAAGCTTTCTTT.

The chain has TRBV4-1 and TRBJ2-1, with D tentatively TRBD2 (5 bases). V dropped 2 bases and J dropped 6 bases, with 11 bases sitting between them. This CDR3 contains 14 residues. CDR1 and CDR2 (germline): MGHRA, YSYEKL. The CDR3 region is CASSQRSVFNEQFF. The CDR3 nucleotides are TGCGCCAGCAGCCAACGTAGCGTTTTCAATGAGCAGTTCTTC.

V gene TRBV18 combines with J gene TRBJ1-4; D ambiguous. The V gene's germline CDR1 is KGHSH and CDR2 LQKENI. Trimming removed 3 bases from V and 8 bases from J, with 7 bases in between. CDR3 size: 12 residues. CDR3 loop: CASSPGLEKLFF. The DNA for the CDR3 is TGTGCCAGCTCACCTGGGCTGGAAAAACTGTTTTTT.

V gene TRBV6-5 combines with J gene TRBJ2-2; a weak D match, TRBD2 (7 bases). Germline CDR1 and CDR2: MNHEY and SVGAGI. The CDR3 spans 14 residues. V lost 6 bases, J lost 4 bases, and 12 bases lay in between. The CDR3, as DNA: TGTGCCAGCAGACCAGGGGAGGGCACCGGGGAGCTGTTTTTT. Protein sequence: CASRPGEGTGELFF.

The V call is TRBV5-1, the J call TRBJ1-3; D gene ambiguous. The CDR3 totals 15 residues. Deletions cut 4 bases from V and 0 bases from J, with 11 bases between. Germline V CDR1 and CDR2: SGHRS, YFSETQ. The CDR3: CASSVGESSGNTIYF. The CDR3 nucleotides are TGCGCCAGCAGCGTTGGAGAGAGCTCTGGAAACACCATATATTTT.

The chain is built from TRBV11-2 and TRBJ2-7, with D unresolved. Trimming shortened V by 2 bases and J by 3 bases, and 8 bases separated the two germline ends. Germline CDR1 is SGHAT and CDR2 is FQNNGV. This CDR3 is 13 amino acids long. CDR3 sequence reads: CASSLCVSYEQYF. The CDR3 region has the DNA TGTGCCAGCAGCTTATGTGTAAGCTACGAGCAGTACTTC.

CDR3: CAWSGETLDQPQHF. In DNA form, the CDR3 reads TGTGCCTGGAGTGGGGAGACTCTCGATCAGCCCCAGCATTTT. V and J are TRBV30 and TRBJ1-5; no clear D. The V and J ends lost 1 base and 5 bases respectively, with 12 bases between them. CDR1 GTSNPN and CDR2 SVGIG come from the germline V gene (reference sequence). The CDR3 is 14 amino acids.

The chain employs TRBV30 and TRBJ2-1, with TRBD1 matching over 8 bases. CDR3 length equals 14 residues. The V segment lost 4 bases and the J segment 3 bases; nucleotides outside the gene matches: 5. Germline CDR1 GTSNPN, CDR2 SVGIG (reference sequence). In DNA form, the CDR3 reads TGTGCCTGGACCAAGGACAGGGTCTACAATGAGCAGTTCTTC. Its protein product is CAWTKDRVYNEQFF.

The V call is TRBV5-6, the J call TRBJ2-7; D is undetermined. V shed 2 bases and J shed 6 bases, with 18 bases lying between them. The CDR3 contains 15 residues. Per germline, CDR1 SGHDT and CDR2 YYEEEE. Here the CDR3 DNA reads TGTGCCAGCAGCTTCTACACCTTGGCGTCCATCGAGCAGTACTTC. Its protein is CASSFYTLASIEQYF. Using reference TRBV5-6 and TRBJ2-7 for the parts outside the CDR3, the full variable domain is DAGVTQSPTHLIKTRGQQVTLRCSPKSGHDTVSWYQQALGQGPQFIFQYYEEEERQRGNFPDRFSGHQFPNYSSELNVNALLLGDSALYLCASSFYTLASIEQYFGPGTRLTVT.

This chain joins TRBV6-1 and TRBJ1-4; 9 positions match TRBD1. V dropped 7 bases and J dropped 8; count of bases not matched to a gene: 8. CDR1 and CDR2 (germline): MNHNS, SASEGT. CDR3 size: 14 residues. CDR3 DNA: TGTGCCAGCACCTCACAGGGGGCGGGAGAAAAACTGTTTTTT. It translates to CASTSQGAGEKLFF.